The entry below describes one TCR beta chain. The antigen remains undetermined. TCRdb's table, derived via immunoSEQ multiplex PCR, lists solely in-frame clones and lacks some. This sample has under 65,000 clones, with approximately 80% found just once. The sample belongs to a study of T cells in localized non-small cell lung cancer. Regarding the study as a whole: Longer overall survival was linked to higher blood T cell density. Uninvolved adjacent lung showed the highest T cell clonality, exceeding tumor. A single tumor region was sequenced, leaving heterogeneity possible. Detection in adjacent lung was observed for a median about 56 of the top 100 tumor clones.

The CDR3 extends over 14 amino acids. Trimming removed 4 bases from V and 1 base from J, with 7 bases in between. CDR1 and CDR2 (germline): MRHNA, SNTAGT. The chain couples TRBV6-4 to TRBJ2-2, with D possibly matching TRBD1 (5 bases). This material consisted of peripheral blood, taken before any cancer treatment. The clonotype originates from an older female donor with stage II squamous cell lung carcinoma. The CDR3 here is CASSGQLNTGELFF. DNA for the CDR3: TGTGCCAGCAGTGGACAGCTGAACACCGGGGAGCTGTTTTTT.